The 21 T cell receptor beta chains listed next were all sequenced from one sample in a study of blood T cell repertoires in COVID-19. The protocol was immunoSEQ multiplex PCR, while the TCRdb copy is restricted to in-frame clones and leaves out a portion. The table has 58,000 or so clones, 60% to 85% seen once. The sample was peripheral blood. The source of these receptors is a human donor in a cohort sampled during active COVID-19.

The chain employs TRBV7-2 and TRBJ2-1, with 7 nucleotides matching TRBD1. The ends lost 5 bases at V and 5 bases at J; junction bases unmatched: 9. The CDR3 contains 15 residues. Germline-derived CDR1 and CDR2 are SGHTA and FQGNSA. DNA of the CDR3: TGTGCCAGCAGCCCCCGCCGGGACAGCAACAATGAGCAGTTCTTC. This sequence encodes CASSPRRDSNNEQFF. Using reference TRBV7-2 and TRBJ2-1 for the parts outside the CDR3, the full variable domain is GAGVSQSPSNKVTEKGKDVELRCDPISGHTALYWYRQSLGQGLEFLIYFQGNSAPDKSGLPSDRFSAERTGGSVSTLTIQRTQQEDSAVYLCASSPRRDSNNEQFFGPGTRLTVL.

This clone was seen once. The V and J genes are TRBV2 and TRBJ1-1; a weak D match, TRBD1 (6 bases). The germline gives CDR1 SNHLY, CDR2 FYNNEI. Trimming stripped 6 bases from V and 1 base from J, with 12 bases between. The CDR3 length is 14 residues. Here the CDR3 reads CASRIPRGNTEAFF. The CDR3 DNA is TGTGCCAGCAGAATTCCCAGGGGGAACACTGAAGCTTTCTTT.

This clone was picked up one time. The V call is TRBV6-5, the J call TRBJ1-5, with D possibly TRBD1 on 5 matching bases. CDR3 size: 15 residues. V was cut by 4 bases and J by 8 bases, with 18 bases left in between. Per germline, CDR1 MNHEY and CDR2 SVGAGI. Here the CDR3 reads CASSFFEDRQKPQHF. The CDR3 DNA sequence: TGTGCCAGCAGTTTCTTCGAGGACCGACAGAAGCCCCAGCATTTT.

The V call is TRBV7-9, the J call TRBJ2-3; TRBD1 aligns across 8 bases. V was clipped by 5 bases and J by 4 bases; unmatched bases: 14. Per germline, CDR1 SEHNR and CDR2 FQNEAQ (reference sequence). The CDR3 is 17 residues long. CDR3 amino acids: CASSQGEARGPSDTQYF. The CDR3 bases are TGTGCCAGCAGCCAGGGGGAGGCCAGGGGGCCCTCAGATACGCAGTATTTT.

This clone occurred a few times. The V and J genes are TRBV5-4 and TRBJ2-7; the D is unclear. The CDR3 contains 12 residues. Trimming removed 2 bases at V and 3 bases at J, with 6 bases between. Germline assignment: CDR1 SGHNT and CDR2 YYREEE (reference sequence). The CDR3 sequence: CASSFLNYEQYF. The CDR3 bases are TGTGCCAGCAGCTTCTTAAACTACGAGCAGTACTTC.

The chain uses TRBV6-2 or TRBV6-3 and TRBJ2-7, with 9 bases fitting TRBD1. The CDR3 spans 17 residues. With 2 bases clipped from V and 0 bases from J, the junction kept 8 bases outside the gene matches. Germline V gene lookup returns CDR1 MNHEY and CDR2 SVGEGT. DNA of the CDR3: TGTGCCAGCAGTTACGGACAGGGGAGTATTAGCTCCTACGAGCAGTACTTC. Amino acid sequence: CASSYGQGSISSYEQYF.

The chain uses TRBV9 and TRBJ2-7, with D possibly being TRBD1 (5 bases). Deletions cut 3 bases from V and 3 bases from J, with 13 bases between. The V gene's germline CDR1 is SGDLS and CDR2 YYNGEE. There are 14 residues in the CDR3. Here the CDR3 reads CASSASTENYEQYF. DNA of the CDR3: TGTGCCAGCAGCGCATCGACAGAGAACTACGAGCAGTACTTC.

V gene TRBV19 combines with J gene TRBJ1-5, with D possibly being TRBD1 (6 bases). V shed 7 bases and J shed 3 bases, with 13 bases lying between them. CDR3 length: 14 residues. Germline lookup yields CDR1 LNHDA and CDR2 SQIVND (reference sequence). The CDR3 sequence: CASIAQGVNQPQHF. Written as DNA, the CDR3 is TGTGCCAGTATTGCACAGGGAGTCAATCAGCCCCAGCATTTT.

This clone was seen a handful of times. V usage is TRBV18 and J usage is TRBJ1-5; D is unclear. V lost 4 bases and J 4 bases, leaving 5 bases between the germline ends. Germline V gene data show CDR1 as KGHSH and CDR2 as LQKENI. This CDR3 is 12 amino acids long. The CDR3 here is CASSHGNQPQHF. The CDR3 DNA reads as TGTGCCAGCTCACACGGTAATCAGCCCCAGCATTTT.

The rearrangement links TRBV5-6 to TRBJ1-2, with D uncertain. This CDR3 spans 16 amino acids. The V end was cut by 3 bases, the J end by 4 bases, with 19 bases between. Germline V CDR1 and CDR2: SGHDT, YYEEEE. The CDR3 region has the DNA TGTGCCAGCAGCTCGACCTTCGACGAGGATAGCTATGGCTACACCTTC. Translated: CASSSTFDEDSYGYTF.

The rearrangement uses TRBV7-6 and TRBJ2-7; D is ambiguous. Trimming stripped 0 bases from V and 4 bases from J, with 7 bases between. CDR3 size: 13 residues. Germline CDR1 and CDR2: SGHVS and FNYEAQ. In DNA, the CDR3 is TGTGCCAGCAGCTTAGCTGACGGGTACGAGCAGTACTTC. Protein: CASSLADGYEQYF.

The J gene is TRBJ2-7, the V gene TRBV29-1; 7 nucleotides align to TRBD2. The CDR3 has 11 residues. Germline values: CDR1 SQVTM, CDR2 ANQGSEA. V was clipped by 5 bases and J by 6 bases; unmatched bases: 4. This CDR3 reads CSVIIAGEQYF. Written as DNA, the CDR3 is TGCAGCGTTATTATAGCGGGCGAGCAGTACTTC.

The chain employs TRBV6-5 and TRBJ2-1; 7 positions match TRBD1. The germline V gene encodes CDR1 MNHEY and CDR2 SVGAGI. The CDR3 runs 16 residues. V was clipped by 0 bases and J by 7 bases; unmatched bases: 9. In DNA, the CDR3 is TGTGCCAGCAGTTACTCAGCAGGGGGTAGTCTGAATGAGCAGTTCTTC. Its translation: CASSYSAGGSLNEQFF.

The rearrangement joins TRBV5-1 to TRBJ1-1; weak D call: TRBD1 (5 bases). The V end was cut by 0 bases, the J end by 1 base, with 10 bases between. From germline, CDR1 is SGHRS and CDR2 YFSETQ. CDR3 length equals 15 residues. CDR3: CASSLGAGGNTEAFF. In DNA, the CDR3 is TGCGCCAGCAGCTTGGGAGCGGGGGGGAACACTGAAGCTTTCTTT.

This sequence joins TRBV7-8 and TRBJ2-7; D is ambiguous. Trimming left V 5 bases short and J 3 bases short, with 17 bases between. The CDR3 extends over 15 amino acids. The germline V gene has CDR1 SGHVS and CDR2 FQNEAQ. DNA for the CDR3: TGTGCCAGCAGCCCAACTTTACAGATAAACTACGAGCAGTACTTC. It yields the protein CASSPTLQINYEQYF.

The genes are TRBV9 and TRBJ1-1; no clear D gene. CDR3 size: 15 residues. Trimming took 2 bases from V and 0 from J, leaving 11 bases between them. CDR1 and CDR2 from the germline V gene are SGDLS and YYNGEE. The chain's CDR3 is CASSVQSGMNTEAFF. CDR3 DNA sequence: TGTGCCAGCAGCGTTCAATCCGGGATGAACACTGAAGCTTTCTTT.

CDR3 in DNA: TGTGCCAGCAGTTTATTAAGGGCAGGGGTAACAGATACGCAGTATTTT. The encoded protein is CASSLLRAGVTDTQYF. The rearrangement joins TRBV28 to TRBJ2-3; D may be TRBD1 (6 bases). V was trimmed by 1 base and J by 3 bases, leaving 14 bases between them. CDR3 length: 16 amino acids. Germline-derived CDR1 and CDR2 are MDHEN and SYDVKM.

This sequence joins TRBV25-1 and TRBJ1-6; 8 nucleotides agree with TRBD1. Germline V lookup: CDR1 MGHDK, CDR2 SYGVNS. V was pared by 8 bases and J by 7 bases, with 7 bases of the junction left unmatched. This CDR3 comprises 14 residues. The CDR3 here is CASSRTGLNSPLHF. In DNA form, the CDR3 reads TGTGCCAGCTCCAGGACAGGGCTGAATTCACCCCTCCACTTT.

The V gene is TRBV9, the J gene TRBJ2-1; 10 positions agree with TRBD1. The CDR3 runs to 15 residues. Germline CDR1 reads SGDLS; CDR2 reads YYNGEE. Losses at the gene ends were 3 bases for V and 4 bases for J; bases not matched to a gene: 4. The CDR3 sequence is CASSARDRGYNEQFF. Written as DNA, the CDR3 is TGTGCCAGCAGCGCCCGGGACAGGGGATACAATGAGCAGTTCTTC. Together with reference TRBV9 and TRBJ2-1, the CDR3 gives the full variable domain: DSGVTQTPKHLITATGQRVTLRCSPRSGDLSVYWYQQSLDQGLQFLIQYYNGEERAKGNILERFSAQQFPDLHSELNLSSLELGDSALYFCASSARDRGYNEQFFGPGTRLTVL.

The rearrangement joins TRBV2 to TRBJ2-7, with 9 nucleotides matching TRBD1. The CDR3 extends over 13 amino acids. In germline, CDR1 is SNHLY, CDR2 FYNNEI. The V gene end was trimmed by 6 bases and the J gene end by 5 bases; junction bases not matched to a gene: 5. The CDR3 DNA sequence: TGTGCCAGCAGCGGGGACAGGGTCCACGAGCAGTACTTC. Amino acid sequence: CASSGDRVHEQYF. Full variable domain (remainder filled in from reference TRBV2 and TRBJ2-7): EPEVTQTPSHQVTQMGQEVILRCVPISNHLYFYWYRQILGQKVEFLVSFYNNEISEKSEIFDDQFSVERPDGSNFTLKIRSTKLEDSAMYFCASSGDRVHEQYFGPGTRLTVT.

The CDR3 loop reads CAISVEGNTEAFF. The CDR3 bases are TGTGCCATCAGTGTTGAGGGAAACACTGAAGCTTTCTTT. The chain couples TRBV10-3 to TRBJ1-1; no clear D gene. The CDR3 runs to 13 residues. V lost 4 bases to trimming and J lost 2 bases, with 8 bases between them. Germline lookup yields CDR1 ENHRY and CDR2 SYGVKD.